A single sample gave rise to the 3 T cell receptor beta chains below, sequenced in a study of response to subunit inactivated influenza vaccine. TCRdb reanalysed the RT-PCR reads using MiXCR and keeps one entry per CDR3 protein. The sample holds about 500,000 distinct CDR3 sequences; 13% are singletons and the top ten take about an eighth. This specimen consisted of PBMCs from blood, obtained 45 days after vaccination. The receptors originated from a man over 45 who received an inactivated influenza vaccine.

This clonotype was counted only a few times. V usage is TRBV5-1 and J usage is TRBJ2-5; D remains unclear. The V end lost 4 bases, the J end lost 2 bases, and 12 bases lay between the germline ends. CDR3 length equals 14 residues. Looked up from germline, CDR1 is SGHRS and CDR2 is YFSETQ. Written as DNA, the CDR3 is TGCGCCAGCAGCGGGCATTCTGGACAAGAGACCCAGTACTTC. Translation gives CASSGHSGQETQYF.

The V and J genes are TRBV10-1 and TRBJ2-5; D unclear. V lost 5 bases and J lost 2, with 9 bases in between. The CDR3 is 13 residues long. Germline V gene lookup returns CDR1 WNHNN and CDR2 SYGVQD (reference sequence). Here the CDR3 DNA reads TGCGCCAGCAGTTCTAATGTTCAAGAGACCCAGTACTTC. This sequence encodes CASSSNVQETQYF.

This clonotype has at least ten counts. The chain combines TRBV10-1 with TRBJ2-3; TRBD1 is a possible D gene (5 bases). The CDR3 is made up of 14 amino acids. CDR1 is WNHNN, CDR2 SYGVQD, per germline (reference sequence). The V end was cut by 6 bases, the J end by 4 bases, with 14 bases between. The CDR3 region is CASSQGMGPDTQYF. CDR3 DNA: TGCGCCAGCAGCCAGGGAATGGGCCCAGATACGCAGTATTTT.